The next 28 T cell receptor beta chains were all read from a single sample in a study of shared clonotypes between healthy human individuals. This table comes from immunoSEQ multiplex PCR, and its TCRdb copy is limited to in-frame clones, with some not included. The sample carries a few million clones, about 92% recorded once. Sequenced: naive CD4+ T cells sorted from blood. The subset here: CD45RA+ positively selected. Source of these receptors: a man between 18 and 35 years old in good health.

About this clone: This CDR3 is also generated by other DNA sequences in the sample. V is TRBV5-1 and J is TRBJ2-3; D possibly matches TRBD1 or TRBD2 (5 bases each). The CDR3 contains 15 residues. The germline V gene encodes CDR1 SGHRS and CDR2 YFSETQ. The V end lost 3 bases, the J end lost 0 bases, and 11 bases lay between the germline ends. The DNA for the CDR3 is TGCGCCAGCAGCTCCCGAGGGGCTAGCACAGATACGCAGTATTTT. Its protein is CASSSRGASTDTQYF.

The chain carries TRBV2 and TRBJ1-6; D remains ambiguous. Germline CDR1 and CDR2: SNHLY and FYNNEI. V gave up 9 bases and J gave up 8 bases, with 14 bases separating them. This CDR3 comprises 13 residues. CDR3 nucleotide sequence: TGTGCCAGTCACATGGGGTTTGATTCACCCCTCCACTTT. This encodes CASHMGFDSPLHF.

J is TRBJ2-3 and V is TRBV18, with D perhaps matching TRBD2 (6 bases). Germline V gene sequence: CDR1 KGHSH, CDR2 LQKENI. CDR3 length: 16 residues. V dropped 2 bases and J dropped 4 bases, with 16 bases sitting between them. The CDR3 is CASSPVTSSSPDTQYF. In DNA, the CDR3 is TGTGCCAGCTCACCAGTGACTAGTTCATCCCCAGATACGCAGTATTTT.

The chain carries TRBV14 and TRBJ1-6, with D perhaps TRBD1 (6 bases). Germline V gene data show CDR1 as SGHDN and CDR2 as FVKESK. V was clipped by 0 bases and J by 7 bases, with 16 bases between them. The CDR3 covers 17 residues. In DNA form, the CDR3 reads TGTGCCAGCAGCCAAGAGGGGTCCGGGACAAGAAATTCACCCCTCCACTTT. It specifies CASSQEGSGTRNSPLHF.

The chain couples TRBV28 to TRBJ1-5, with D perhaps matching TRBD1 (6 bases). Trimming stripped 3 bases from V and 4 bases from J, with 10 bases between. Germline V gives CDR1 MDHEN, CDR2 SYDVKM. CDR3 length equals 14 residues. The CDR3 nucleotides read TGTGCCAGCAGTTTCTTACAGGGAAATCAGCCCCAGCATTTT. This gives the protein CASSFLQGNQPQHF.

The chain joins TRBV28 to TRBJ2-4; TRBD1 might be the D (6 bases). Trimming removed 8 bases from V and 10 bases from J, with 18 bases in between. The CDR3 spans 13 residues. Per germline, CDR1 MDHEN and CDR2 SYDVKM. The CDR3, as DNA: TGTGCCAGCTCTAGAAGGGACATCGTTATTCAGTACTTC. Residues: CASSRRDIVIQYF.

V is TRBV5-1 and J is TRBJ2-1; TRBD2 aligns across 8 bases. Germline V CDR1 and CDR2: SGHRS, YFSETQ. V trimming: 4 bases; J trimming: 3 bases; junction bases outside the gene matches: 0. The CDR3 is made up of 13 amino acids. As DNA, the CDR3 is TGCGCCAGCAGCGCGGGGGGCTACAATGAGCAGTTCTTC. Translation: CASSAGGYNEQFF.

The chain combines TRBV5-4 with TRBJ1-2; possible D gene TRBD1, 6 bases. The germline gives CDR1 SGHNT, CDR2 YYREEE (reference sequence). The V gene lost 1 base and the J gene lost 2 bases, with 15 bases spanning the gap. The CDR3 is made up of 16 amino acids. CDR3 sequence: CASSLFSSQGNYGYTF. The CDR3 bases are TGTGCCAGCAGCTTGTTCAGTTCTCAGGGGAACTATGGCTACACCTTC. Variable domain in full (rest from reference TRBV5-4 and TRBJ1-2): ETGVTQSPTHLIKTRGQQVTLRCSSQSGHNTVSWYQQALGQGPQFIFQYYREEENGRGNFPPRFSGLQFPNYSSELNVNALELDDSALYLCASSLFSSQGNYGYTFGSGTRLTVV.

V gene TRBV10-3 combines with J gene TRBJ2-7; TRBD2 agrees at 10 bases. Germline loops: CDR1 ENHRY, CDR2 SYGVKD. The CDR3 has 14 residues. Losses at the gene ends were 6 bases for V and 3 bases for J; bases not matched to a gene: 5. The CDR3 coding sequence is TGTGCCATCAGCAGGACTAGCGGACTCTACGAGCAGTACTTC. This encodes CAISRTSGLYEQYF.

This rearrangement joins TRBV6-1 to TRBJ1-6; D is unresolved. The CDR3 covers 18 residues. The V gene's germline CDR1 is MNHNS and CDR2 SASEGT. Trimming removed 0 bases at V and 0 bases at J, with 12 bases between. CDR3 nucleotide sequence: TGTGCCAGCAGTGAAGCGGAGCGTTTCCTCTCCTATAATTCACCCCTCCACTTT. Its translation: CASSEAERFLSYNSPLHF.

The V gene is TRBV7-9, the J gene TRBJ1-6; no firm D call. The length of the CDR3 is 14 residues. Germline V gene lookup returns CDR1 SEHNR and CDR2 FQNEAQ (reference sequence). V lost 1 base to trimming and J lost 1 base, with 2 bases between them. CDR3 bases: TGTGCCAGCAGCTTAGTTTCCTATAATTCACCCCTCCACTTT. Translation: CASSLVSYNSPLHF.

The CDR3 DNA is TGCGCCAGCAGCGGTGGACAGGGGACGCTGAACACTGAAGCTTTCTTT. This sequence encodes CASSGGQGTLNTEAFF. The V gene is TRBV5-1, the J gene TRBJ1-1, with TRBD1 matching over 9 bases. V shed 4 bases, J shed 0 bases, and the junction held 7 bases outside the gene matches. The CDR3 loop spans 16 amino acids. CDR1 is SGHRS, CDR2 YFSETQ, per germline.

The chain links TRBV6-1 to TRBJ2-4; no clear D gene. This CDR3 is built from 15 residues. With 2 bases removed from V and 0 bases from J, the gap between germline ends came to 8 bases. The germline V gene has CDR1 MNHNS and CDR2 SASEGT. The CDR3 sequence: CASSEMDLAKNIQYF. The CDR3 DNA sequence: TGTGCCAGCAGTGAAATGGATTTAGCCAAAAACATTCAGTACTTC.

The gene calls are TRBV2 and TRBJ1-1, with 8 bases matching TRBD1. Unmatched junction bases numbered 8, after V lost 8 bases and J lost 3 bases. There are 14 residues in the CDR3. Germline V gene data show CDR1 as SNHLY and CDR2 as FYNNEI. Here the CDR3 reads CASGGQGFYTEAFF. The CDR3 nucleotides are TGTGCCAGCGGCGGACAGGGCTTTTACACTGAAGCTTTCTTT. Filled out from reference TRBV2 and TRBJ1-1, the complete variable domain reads EPEVTQTPSHQVTQMGQEVILRCVPISNHLYFYWYRQILGQKVEFLVSFYNNEISEKSEIFDDQFSVERPDGSNFTLKIRSTKLEDSAMYFCASGGQGFYTEAFFGQGTRLTVV.

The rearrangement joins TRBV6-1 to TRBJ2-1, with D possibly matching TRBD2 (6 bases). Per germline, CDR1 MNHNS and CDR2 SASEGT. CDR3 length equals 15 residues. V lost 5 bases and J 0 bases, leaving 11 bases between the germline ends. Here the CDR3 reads CASSLSGLSYNEQFF. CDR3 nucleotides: TGTGCCAGCAGTCTCTCGGGACTCTCCTACAATGAGCAGTTCTTC.

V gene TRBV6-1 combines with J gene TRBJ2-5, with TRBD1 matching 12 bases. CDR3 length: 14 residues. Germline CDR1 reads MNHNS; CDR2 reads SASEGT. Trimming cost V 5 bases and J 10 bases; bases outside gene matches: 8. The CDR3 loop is CASSTGTGGMGQYF. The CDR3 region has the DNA TGTGCCAGCAGTACCGGGACAGGGGGCATGGGCCAGTACTTC.

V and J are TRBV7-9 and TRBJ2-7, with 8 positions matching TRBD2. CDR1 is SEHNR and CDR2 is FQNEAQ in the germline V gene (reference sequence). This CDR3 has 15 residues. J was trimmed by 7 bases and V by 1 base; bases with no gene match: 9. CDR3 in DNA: TGTGCCAGCAGCTTAGGGGTTAGCGGGAATGAAGAGCAGTACTTC. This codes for CASSLGVSGNEEQYF. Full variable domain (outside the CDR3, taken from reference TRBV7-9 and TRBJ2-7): DTGVSQNPRHKITKRGQNVTFRCDPISEHNRLYWYRQTLGQGPEFLTYFQNEAQLEKSRLLSDRFSAERPKGSFSTLEIQRTEQGDSAMYLCASSLGVSGNEEQYFGPGTRLTVT.

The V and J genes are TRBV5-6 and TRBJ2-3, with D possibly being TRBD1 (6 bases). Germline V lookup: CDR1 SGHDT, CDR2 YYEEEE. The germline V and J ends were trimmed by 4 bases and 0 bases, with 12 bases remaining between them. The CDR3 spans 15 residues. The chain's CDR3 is CASSQQGLSTDTQYF. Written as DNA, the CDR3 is TGTGCCAGCAGCCAACAGGGCCTTAGCACAGATACGCAGTATTTT.

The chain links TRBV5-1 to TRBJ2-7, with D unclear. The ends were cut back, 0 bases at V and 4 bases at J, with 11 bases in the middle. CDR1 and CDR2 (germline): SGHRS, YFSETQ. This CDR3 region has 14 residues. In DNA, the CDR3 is TGCGCCAGCAGCTTGGCCGATTTGAGGTACGAGCAGTACTTC. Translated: CASSLADLRYEQYF.

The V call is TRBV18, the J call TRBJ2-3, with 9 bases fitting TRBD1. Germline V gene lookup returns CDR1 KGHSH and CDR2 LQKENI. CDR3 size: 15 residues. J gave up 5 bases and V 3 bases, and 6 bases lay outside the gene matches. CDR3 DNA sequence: TGTGCCAGCTCACCGGGACAGGGATCCGTAGATACGCAGTATTTT. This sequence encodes CASSPGQGSVDTQYF.

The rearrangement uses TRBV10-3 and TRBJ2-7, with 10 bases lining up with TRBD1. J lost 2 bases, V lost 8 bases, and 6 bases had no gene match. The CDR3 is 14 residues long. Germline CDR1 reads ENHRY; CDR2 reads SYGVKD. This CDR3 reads CAIGGTGVTYEQYF. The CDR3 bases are TGTGCCATCGGAGGGACAGGGGTAACCTACGAGCAGTACTTC.

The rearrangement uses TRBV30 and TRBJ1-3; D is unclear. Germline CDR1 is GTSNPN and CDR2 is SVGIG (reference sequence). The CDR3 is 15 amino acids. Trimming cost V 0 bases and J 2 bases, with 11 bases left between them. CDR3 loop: CAWSVLRGTGNTIYF. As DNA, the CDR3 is TGTGCCTGGAGTGTACTGAGAGGGACTGGAAACACCATATATTTT.

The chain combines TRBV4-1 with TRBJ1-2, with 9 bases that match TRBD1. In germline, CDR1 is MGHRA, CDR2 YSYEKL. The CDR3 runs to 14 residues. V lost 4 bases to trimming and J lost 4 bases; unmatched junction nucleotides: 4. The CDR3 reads CASSPGQGSYGYTF. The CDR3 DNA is TGCGCCAGCAGCCCCGGACAGGGGTCCTATGGCTACACCTTC.

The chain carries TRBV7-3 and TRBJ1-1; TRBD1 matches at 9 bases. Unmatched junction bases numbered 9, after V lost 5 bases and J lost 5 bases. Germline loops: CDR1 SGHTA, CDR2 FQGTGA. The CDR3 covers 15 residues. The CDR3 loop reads CASSPLQGARTEAFF. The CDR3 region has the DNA TGTGCCAGCAGCCCGCTACAGGGGGCGCGGACTGAAGCTTTCTTT. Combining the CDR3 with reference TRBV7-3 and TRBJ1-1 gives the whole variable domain GAGVSQTPSNKVTEKGKYVELRCDPISGHTALYWYRQSLGQGPEFLIYFQGTGAADDSGLPNDRFFAVRPEGSVSTLKIQRTERGDSAVYLCASSPLQGARTEAFFGQGTRLTVV.

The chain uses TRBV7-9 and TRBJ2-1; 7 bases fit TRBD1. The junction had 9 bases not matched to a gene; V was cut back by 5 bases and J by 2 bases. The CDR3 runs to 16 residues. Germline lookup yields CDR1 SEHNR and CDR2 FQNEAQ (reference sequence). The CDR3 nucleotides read TGTGCCAGCAGCCCCAGAACAGGGGCAACCTACAATGAGCAGTTCTTC. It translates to CASSPRTGATYNEQFF.

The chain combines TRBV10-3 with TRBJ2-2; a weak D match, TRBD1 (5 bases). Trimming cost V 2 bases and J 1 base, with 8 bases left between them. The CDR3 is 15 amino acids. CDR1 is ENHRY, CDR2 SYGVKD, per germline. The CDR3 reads CAISEIRGNTGELFF. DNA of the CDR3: TGTGCCATCAGTGAGATTAGGGGGAACACCGGGGAGCTGTTTTTT.

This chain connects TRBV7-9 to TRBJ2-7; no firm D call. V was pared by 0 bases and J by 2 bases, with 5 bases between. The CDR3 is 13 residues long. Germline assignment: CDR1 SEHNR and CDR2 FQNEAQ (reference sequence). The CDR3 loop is CASSLAVAYEQYF. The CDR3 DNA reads TGTGCCAGCAGCTTAGCGGTGGCCTACGAGCAGTACTTC. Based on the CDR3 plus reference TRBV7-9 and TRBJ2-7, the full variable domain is DTGVSQNPRHKITKRGQNVTFRCDPISEHNRLYWYRQTLGQGPEFLTYFQNEAQLEKSRLLSDRFSAERPKGSFSTLEIQRTEQGDSAMYLCASSLAVAYEQYFGPGTRLTVT.

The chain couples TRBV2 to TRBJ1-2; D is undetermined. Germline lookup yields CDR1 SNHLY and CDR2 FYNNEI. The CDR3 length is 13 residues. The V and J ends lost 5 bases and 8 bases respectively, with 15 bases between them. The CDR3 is CASSLDGPRGYTF. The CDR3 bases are TGTGCCAGCAGTCTCGACGGGCCCCGGGGCTACACCTTC.